What follows is one T cell receptor beta chain and its context. Clones were sequenced by immunoSEQ multiplex PCR, and TCRdb holds only the in-frame ones, with some missing. Of about 220,000 clones detected, around 91% appear once; the ten largest clones hold over 12%. The sample belongs to a study of blood T cell repertoires in COVID-19. Germline V CDR1 and CDR2: SNHLY, FYNNEI. This CDR3 is 13 amino acids long. With 6 bases clipped from V and 7 bases from J, the junction kept 5 bases outside the gene matches. The clonotype originates from a man aged 25 to 45 who had been exposed to COVID-19. The material sequenced was PBMCs or T cells enriched from blood (not recorded which). This sequence joins TRBV2 and TRBJ1-4, with 7 bases identical to TRBD1. The DNA of the CDR3 is TGTGCCAGCAGCGCTAGGACAGGTGAAAAACTGTTTTTT. It encodes CASSARTGEKLFF.